This T cell receptor (beta chain) stems from a study of graft-versus-host responses after intestinal transplantation. Remarks on this clone: Its specificity is unknown.

Profiling relied on immunoSEQ multiplex PCR, and the TCRdb table lists in-frame clones only, not all of them. This sample yields around 97,000 clones, of which 75% to 95% are seen a single time; approximately 5.6% belongs to the top ten. This TCR was sampled from a human donor who received an intestinal transplant. This sample comprised unstimulated CD8+ T cells sorted from spleen or lymph node cells, obtained before intestinal transplant.

For the CDR3, the DNA is TGCGCCAGCAGCTTGTCGGGAGGAATATCATACGAGCAGTACTTC. This translates into CASSLSGGISYEQYF. This chain connects TRBV5-1 to TRBJ2-7; 7 bases agree with TRBD2. CDR1 and CDR2 from the germline V gene are SGHRS and YFSETQ. V shed 1 base, J shed 4 bases, and the junction held 8 bases outside the gene matches. This CDR3 has 15 amino acids.